The sample holds a few counts of the clone carrying this T cell receptor (beta chain). Antigen specificity is unknown. Library preparation for TCR beta used quantitative 5'-RACE with molecular barcodes. TCRdb reprocessed the 5' RACE reads with MiXCR, giving one entry per CDR3 protein. The sample has approximately 400,000 distinct CDR3 sequences, 15% to 20% seen once. The CDR3 consists of 14 residues. Germline V gives CDR1 DFQATT, CDR2 SNEGSKA (reference sequence). Trimming left V 0 bases short and J 4 bases short, with 12 bases between. This entry belongs to a study of CD8 T cells in ankylosing spondylitis. Regarding the study as a whole: Clones linked to disease, bearing a CD8+ phenotype, were relatively rare in peripheral blood. Roughly 8 highly homologous variants formed a TCR beta motif that appeared characteristic of ankylosing spondylitis blood.

The sequenced sample was blood, either unsorted or a sorted T cell fraction (not recorded which). This chain uses TRBV20-1 with TRBJ2-5; D gene uncertain. This clonotype originated in a male donor with ankylosing spondylitis. The CDR3 DNA sequence: TGCAGTGCTAGAGATCCAGGCGCCTCAGAGACCCAGTACTTC. It yields the protein CSARDPGASETQYF.